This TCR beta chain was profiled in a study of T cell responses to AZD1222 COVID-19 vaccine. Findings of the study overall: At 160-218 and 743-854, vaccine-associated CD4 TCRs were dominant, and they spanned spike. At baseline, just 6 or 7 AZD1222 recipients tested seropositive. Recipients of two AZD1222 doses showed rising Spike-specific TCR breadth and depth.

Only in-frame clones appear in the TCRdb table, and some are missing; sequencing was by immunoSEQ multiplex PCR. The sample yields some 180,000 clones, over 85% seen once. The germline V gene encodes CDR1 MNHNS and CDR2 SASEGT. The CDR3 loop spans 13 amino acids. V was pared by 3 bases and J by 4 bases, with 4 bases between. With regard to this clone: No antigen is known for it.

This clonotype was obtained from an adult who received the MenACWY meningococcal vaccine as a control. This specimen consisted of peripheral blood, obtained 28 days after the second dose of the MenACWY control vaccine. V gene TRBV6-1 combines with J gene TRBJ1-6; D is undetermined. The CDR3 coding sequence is TGTGCCAGCAGTGACCGGTATAATTCACCCCTCCACTTT. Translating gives CASSDRYNSPLHF.